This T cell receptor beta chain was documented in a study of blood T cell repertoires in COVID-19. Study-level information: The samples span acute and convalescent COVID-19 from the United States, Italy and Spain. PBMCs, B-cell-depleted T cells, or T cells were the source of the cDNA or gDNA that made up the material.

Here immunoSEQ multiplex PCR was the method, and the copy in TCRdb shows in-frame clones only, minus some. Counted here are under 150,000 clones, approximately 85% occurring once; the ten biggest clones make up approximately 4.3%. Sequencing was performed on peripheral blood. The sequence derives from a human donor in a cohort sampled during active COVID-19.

CDR3 DNA: TGCGCCAGCAGCCAAGCGTCAGGCGGAGGAGAAAAACTGTTTTTT. Translating gives CASSQASGGGEKLFF. The chain combines TRBV4-3 with TRBJ1-4; D call uncertain. Between the trimmed V and J ends, which lost 1 base and 8 bases, there was a span of 14 bases. Germline-derived CDR1 and CDR2 are LGHNA and YSLEER. The CDR3 totals 15 residues.